This paragraph reports one T cell receptor (beta chain). Its matching antigen is unknown. This entry is derived from a study of T cell responses to AZD1222 COVID-19 vaccine. Study-level results: Baseline seropositivity characterized only a handful of AZD1222 recipients.

Clones were read by immunoSEQ multiplex PCR, and TCRdb kept only the in-frame ones, dropping some. Of almost 65,000 clones in the sample, roughly 84% were seen once. V was shortened by 3 bases and J by 3 bases, with 8 bases between the two germline ends. The CDR3 is made up of 13 amino acids. V is TRBV12-3 or TRBV12-4 and J is TRBJ1-1, with TRBD1 as a possible D gene (5 bases). The specimen was peripheral blood, collected on day 0 of AZD1222 vaccination. This clonotype was obtained from an adult in good health. The CDR3 region is CASSLGQYTEAFF. In DNA form, the CDR3 reads TGTGCCAGCAGTTTGGGGCAGTACACTGAAGCTTTCTTT.